The sample holds many counts of the clone carrying this TCR beta chain. Its cognate antigen is unknown. TCR beta CDR3 regions were amplified from RNA. TCR CDR3 underwent first-round RT-PCR with the HTBI primer set. MiXCR, applied by TCRdb to the multiplex PCR reads, yields one record per CDR3 protein. Of over 350,000 distinct CDR3 sequences in the sample, roughly 14% are singletons; the top ten hold 13%. From germline, CDR1 is SNHLY and CDR2 FYNNEI. The V end lost 3 bases, the J end lost 9 bases, and 6 bases lay between the germline ends. CDR3 length: 11 residues. Clinical symptoms, serum thyroxine and TRAb, thyroid ultrasound and orbital computed tomography were used for the diagnoses. PBMCs were derived from roughly 9.6 ml fresh peripheral blood. The data stem from a study of T cells in Graves' hyperthyroidism and ophthalmopathy. Study-wide results and caveats: Ophthalmopathy, as predicted by the model, came a median about seven months after the prediction.

The TCR originated in a man younger than 30 with Graves' ophthalmopathy. This chain uses TRBV2 with TRBJ2-1; no reliable D call. Material: blood. CDR3 DNA sequence: TGTGCCAGCAGTGACGAATTTGAGCAGTTCTTC. It specifies CASSDEFEQFF.